Detailed here is one TCR beta chain. Clones were read by immunoSEQ multiplex PCR, and TCRdb kept only the in-frame ones, dropping some. The sample contains hundreds of thousands of clones, under 90% of which appear only once. The sample comes from a study of blood T cell repertoires in COVID-19. In the study overall: There were acute and convalescent COVID-19 samples, and they came from the United States, Italy and Spain.

Germline values: CDR1 MGHDK, CDR2 SYGVNS. The CDR3 has 12 residues. V lost 4 bases to trimming and J lost 4 bases, with 7 bases between them. This TCR derives from a human donor in a cohort sampled during active COVID-19. The sequencing input was peripheral blood. The gene calls are TRBV25-1 and TRBJ1-1; D gene ambiguous. CDR3 sequence (DNA): TGTGCCAGCAGTGTCTCGGGCACTGAAGCTTTCTTT. Protein sequence: CASSVSGTEAFF.